This entry concerns a single TCR beta chain. This entry comes from a study of T cell changes during pregnancy in multiple sclerosis. Using immunoSEQ multiplex PCR, the repertoire was profiled, and TCRdb retains in-frame clones only, with some absent. The data contain fewer than 20,000 clones, over 75% of them singletons. V was trimmed by 0 bases and J by 6 bases, leaving 12 bases between them. CDR3 length: 13 amino acids. Germline V CDR1 and CDR2: GTSNPN, SVGIG (reference sequence). The sample was CD8+ T cells from peripheral blood mononuclear cells, taken after pregnancy. This chain connects TRBV30 to TRBJ2-7; D possibly corresponds to TRBD1 (6 bases). The receptor was isolated from a female donor with multiple sclerosis, enrolled in a pregnancy study. The CDR3 is CAWSVIGGAEQYF. The CDR3 bases are TGTGCCTGGAGTGTAATTGGGGGCGCCGAGCAGTACTTC.